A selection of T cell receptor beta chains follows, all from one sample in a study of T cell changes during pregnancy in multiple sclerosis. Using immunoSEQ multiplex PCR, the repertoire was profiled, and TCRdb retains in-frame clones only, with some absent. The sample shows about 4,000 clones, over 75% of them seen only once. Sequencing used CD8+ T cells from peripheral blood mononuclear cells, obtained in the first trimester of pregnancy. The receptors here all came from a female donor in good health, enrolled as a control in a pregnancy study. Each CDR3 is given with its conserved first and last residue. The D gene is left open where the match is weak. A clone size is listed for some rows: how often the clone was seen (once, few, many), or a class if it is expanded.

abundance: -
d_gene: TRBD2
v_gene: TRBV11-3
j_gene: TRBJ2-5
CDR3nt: TGTGCCAGCAGCTTAGGGTTCGGGAGCGGGGGGTCGCAAGAGACCCAGTACTTC
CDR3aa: CASSLGFGSGGSQETQYF

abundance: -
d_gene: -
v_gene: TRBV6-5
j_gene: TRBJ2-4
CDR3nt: TGTGCCGTATCGACAGGAGACAGAGCCAAAAACATTCAGTACTTC
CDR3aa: CAVSTGDRAKNIQYF

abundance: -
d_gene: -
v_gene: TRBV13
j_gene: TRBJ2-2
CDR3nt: TGTGCCAGCAGCCCGAGGGTGGGACAAAGCACCGGGGAGCTGTTTTTT
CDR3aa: CASSPRVGQSTGELFF

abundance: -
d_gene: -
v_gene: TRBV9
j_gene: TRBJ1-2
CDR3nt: TGTGCCAGCAGCGTAGGGGGGCAGGACTATGGCTACACCTTC
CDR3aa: CASSVGGQDYGYTF

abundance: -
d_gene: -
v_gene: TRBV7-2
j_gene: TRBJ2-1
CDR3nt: TGTGCCAGCAGCTTCGGCTCCCCGGGCTACAATGAGCAGTTCTTC
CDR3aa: CASSFGSPGYNEQFF

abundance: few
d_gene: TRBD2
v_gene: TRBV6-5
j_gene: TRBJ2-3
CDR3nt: TGTGCCAGCACCCCTAGCGGGGGCACAGATACGCAGTATTTT
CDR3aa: CASTPSGGTDTQYF

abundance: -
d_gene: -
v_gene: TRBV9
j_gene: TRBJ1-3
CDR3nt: TGTGCCAGCAGCGTCGGAGACTCTGGAAACACCATATATTTT
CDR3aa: CASSVGDSGNTIYF

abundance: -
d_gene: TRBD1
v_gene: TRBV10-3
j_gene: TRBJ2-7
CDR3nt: TGTGCCATCAGTGAGCCGGGACAGGGGGCGGGAGAGCAGTACTTC
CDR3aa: CAISEPGQGAGEQYF

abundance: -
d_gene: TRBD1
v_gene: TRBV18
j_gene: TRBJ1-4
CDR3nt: TGTGCCAGCTCCCGAAAACAGGGGCCGGATGAAAAACTGTTTTTT
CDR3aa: CASSRKQGPDEKLFF

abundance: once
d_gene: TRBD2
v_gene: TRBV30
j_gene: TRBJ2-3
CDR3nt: TGTGCCTGGAGCGGGGACCCCGCGGGGGGCCGGGATACGCAGTATTTT
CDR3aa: CAWSGDPAGGRDTQYF

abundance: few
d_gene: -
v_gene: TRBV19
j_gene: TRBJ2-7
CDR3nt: TGTGCCAGTAGTATTTCGGGAGCCTCCTCCTACGAGCAGTACTTC
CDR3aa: CASSISGASSYEQYF

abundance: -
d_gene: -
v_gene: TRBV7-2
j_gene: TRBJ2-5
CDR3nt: TGTGCCAGCAGCTTAGTAGGTAGCAAGGAGACCCAGTACTTC
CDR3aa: CASSLVGSKETQYF

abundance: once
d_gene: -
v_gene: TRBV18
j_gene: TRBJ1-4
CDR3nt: TGTGCCAGCTCACCCGGGGAAGGCAGGAAAAAACTGTTTTTT
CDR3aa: CASSPGEGRKKLFF

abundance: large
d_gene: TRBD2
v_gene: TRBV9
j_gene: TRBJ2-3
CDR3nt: TGTGCCAGCAGCGTATCCCCGAGCGGGGGCACTATATACACAGATACGCAGTATTTT
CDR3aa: CASSVSPSGGTIYTDTQYF

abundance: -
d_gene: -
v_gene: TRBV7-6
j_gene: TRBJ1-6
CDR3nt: TGTGCCAGCAGCCCCGGGGGTTCACCCCTCCACTTT
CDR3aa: CASSPGGSPLHF

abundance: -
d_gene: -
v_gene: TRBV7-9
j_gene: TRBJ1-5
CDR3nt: TGTGCCAGCAGTTTAGGTACAGCTTCTAGCAATCAGCCCCAGCATTTT
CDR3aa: CASSLGTASSNQPQHF

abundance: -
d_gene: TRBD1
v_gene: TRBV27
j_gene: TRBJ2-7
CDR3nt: TGTGCCAGCAGTCAGACAGGGGCACCCTACGAGCAGTACTTC
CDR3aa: CASSQTGAPYEQYF

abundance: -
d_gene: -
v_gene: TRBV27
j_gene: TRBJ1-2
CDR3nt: TGTGCCAGCAGTTACCGTCCCGACAGTGGCTACACCTTC
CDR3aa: CASSYRPDSGYTF

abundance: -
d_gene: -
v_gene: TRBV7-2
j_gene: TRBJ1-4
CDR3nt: TGTGCCAGCAGCCGGGGAAATGAAAAACTGTTTTTT
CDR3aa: CASSRGNEKLFF

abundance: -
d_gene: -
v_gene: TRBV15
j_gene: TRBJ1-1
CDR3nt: TGTGCCACCAGCAGAGGAAGGGGAATGAACACTGAAGCTTTCTTT
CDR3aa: CATSRGRGMNTEAFF

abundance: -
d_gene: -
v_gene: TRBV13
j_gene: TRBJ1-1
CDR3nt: TGTGCCAGCAGCTTTTCTCGCACTGAAGCTTTCTTT
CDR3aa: CASSFSRTEAFF

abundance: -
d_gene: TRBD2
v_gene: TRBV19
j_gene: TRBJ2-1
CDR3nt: TGTGCCAGTAGCAGCGGGACCGGGGTTGGCGGTAGCGGCCGACAGTTCTTC
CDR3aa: CASSSGTGVGGSGRQFF

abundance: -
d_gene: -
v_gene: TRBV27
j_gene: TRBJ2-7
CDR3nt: TGTGCCAGCAAAAAAGCGGGACAGGCCTACTACGAGCAGTACTTC
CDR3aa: CASKKAGQAYYEQYF

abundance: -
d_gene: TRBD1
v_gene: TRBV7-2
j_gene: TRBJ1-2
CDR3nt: TGTGCCAGCAGCCTATCTCCCAGGGACAGCCCTATTCTAGATGGCTACACCTTC
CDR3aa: CASSLSPRDSPILDGYTF

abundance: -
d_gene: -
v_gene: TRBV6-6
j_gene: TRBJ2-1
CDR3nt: TGTGCCAGCAGTCTAGGGGATGAGCAGTTCTTC
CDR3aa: CASSLGDEQFF

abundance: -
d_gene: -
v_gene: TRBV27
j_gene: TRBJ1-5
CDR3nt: TGTGCCAGCAGTTTATCCGGGGGGTATCAGCCCCAGCATTTT
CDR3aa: CASSLSGGYQPQHF

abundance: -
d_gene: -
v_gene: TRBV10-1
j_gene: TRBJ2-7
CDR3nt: TGCGCCAGCAGACACTTCGGACCGGACCAGGGGCAGTACTTC
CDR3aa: CASRHFGPDQGQYF

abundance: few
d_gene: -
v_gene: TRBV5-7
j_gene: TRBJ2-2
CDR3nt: TGTGCCAGCCCCCCAACCGGGGAGCTGTTTTTT
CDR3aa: CASPPTGELFF

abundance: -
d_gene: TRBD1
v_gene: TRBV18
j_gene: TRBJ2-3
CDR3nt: TGTGCCAGCTCACCACCCGGACAGGGTAGGGATACGCAGTATTTT
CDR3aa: CASSPPGQGRDTQYF

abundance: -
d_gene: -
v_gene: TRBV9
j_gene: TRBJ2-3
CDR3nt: TGTGCCAGCAGCGTAGGGAGTGTGGGCACAGATACGCAGTATTTT
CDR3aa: CASSVGSVGTDTQYF

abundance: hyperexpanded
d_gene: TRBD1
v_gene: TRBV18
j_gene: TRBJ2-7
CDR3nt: TGTGCCAGCTCGCCGGACAGGGGTTTGGGCAACGAGCAGTACTTC
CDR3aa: CASSPDRGLGNEQYF

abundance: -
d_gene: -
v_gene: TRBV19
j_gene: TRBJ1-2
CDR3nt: TGTGCCAGTAGTATAGATCGTGACATCGGGCGGGATTTTCGCGGCTACACCTTC
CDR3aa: CASSIDRDIGRDFRGYTF

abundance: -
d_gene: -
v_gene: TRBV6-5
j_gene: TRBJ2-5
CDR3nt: TGTGCCAGCAGTTCGCCTGACGAGGAGCAGTACTTC
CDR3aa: CASSSPDEEQYF

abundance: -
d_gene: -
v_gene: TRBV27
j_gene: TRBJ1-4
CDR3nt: TGTGCCAGCAGTTTAGGCCCCGGGGGAGATGAAAAACTGTTTTTT
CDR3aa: CASSLGPGGDEKLFF

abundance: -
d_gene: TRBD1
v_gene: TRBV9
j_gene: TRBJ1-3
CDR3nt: TGTGCCAGCAGCCCTCAACAGGGGACCCTCGGAAACACCATATATTTT
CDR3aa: CASSPQQGTLGNTIYF

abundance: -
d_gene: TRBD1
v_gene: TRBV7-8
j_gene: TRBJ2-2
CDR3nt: TGTGCCAGCAGCTTCGGGACAGGGCGAACCGGGGAGCTGTTTTTT
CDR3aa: CASSFGTGRTGELFF

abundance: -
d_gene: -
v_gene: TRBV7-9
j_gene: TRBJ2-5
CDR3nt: TGTGCCAGCAGCTCGACCCCCTTGGACTCCTCCATCCAAGAGACCCAGTACTTC
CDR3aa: CASSSTPLDSSIQETQYF

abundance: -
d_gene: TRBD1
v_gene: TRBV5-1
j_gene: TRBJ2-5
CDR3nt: TGCGCCAGCAGCTTGACAGGGGCCAGGGGAGAGACCCAGTACTTC
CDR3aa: CASSLTGARGETQYF

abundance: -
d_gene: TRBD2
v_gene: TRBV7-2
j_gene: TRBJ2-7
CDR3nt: TGTGCCAGCAGCTTGGCGCCCGGACTAGCGGGACCCGAGCAGTACTTC
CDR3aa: CASSLAPGLAGPEQYF

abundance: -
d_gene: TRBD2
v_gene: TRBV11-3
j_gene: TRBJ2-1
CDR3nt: TGTGCCAGCAGCAAAAGGAATCCGGGACTAGCGGGAGTGGAGCAGTTCTTC
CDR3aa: CASSKRNPGLAGVEQFF

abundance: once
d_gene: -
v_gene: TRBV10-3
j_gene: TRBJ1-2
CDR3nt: TGTGCCATCAGTGAGTCGCCCAACATCCGTGGCTACACCTTC
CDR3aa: CAISESPNIRGYTF

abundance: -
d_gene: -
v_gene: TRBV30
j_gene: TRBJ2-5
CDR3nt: TGTGCCTGGAGTCCCGGAGGGAGGAGGGAGGAGACCCAGTACTTC
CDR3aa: CAWSPGGRREETQYF

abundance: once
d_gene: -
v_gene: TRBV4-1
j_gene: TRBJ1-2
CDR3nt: TGCGCCAGCAGTCAAGGACGGGGATCCCACTATGGCTACACCTTC
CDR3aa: CASSQGRGSHYGYTF

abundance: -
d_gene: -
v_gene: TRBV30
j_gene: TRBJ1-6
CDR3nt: TGTGCCTGGAGTCCCCCGGGACTATGGAATTCACCCCTCCACTTT
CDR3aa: CAWSPPGLWNSPLHF

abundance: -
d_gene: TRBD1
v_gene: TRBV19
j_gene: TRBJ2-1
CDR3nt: TGTGCCAGTAGTCTTCAACCGAACAGGGGGCCGAGCTCCTACAATGAGCAGTTCTTC
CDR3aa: CASSLQPNRGPSSYNEQFF

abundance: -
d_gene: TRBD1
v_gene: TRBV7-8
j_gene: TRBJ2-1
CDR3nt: TGTGCCAGCAGCTCACCGGGACAGGGGGCTATTATTAGCGGACATGAGCAGTTCTTC
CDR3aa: CASSSPGQGAIISGHEQFF

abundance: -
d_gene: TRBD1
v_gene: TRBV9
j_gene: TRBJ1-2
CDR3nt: TGTGCCAGCGACACCCCAAGGGACAGGGTAGAATATGGCTACACCTTC
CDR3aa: CASDTPRDRVEYGYTF

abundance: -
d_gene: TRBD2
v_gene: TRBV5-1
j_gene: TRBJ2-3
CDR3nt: TGCGCCAGCAGCCCGCGAACTAGCGGGGGGGCCAGAGGGGATACGCAGTATTTT
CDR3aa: CASSPRTSGGARGDTQYF

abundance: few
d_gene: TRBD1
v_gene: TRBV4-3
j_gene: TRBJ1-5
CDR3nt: TGCGCCAGCAGCCTCGGGACAGGGAGTGGGCCCCAGCATTTT
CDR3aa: CASSLGTGSGPQHF

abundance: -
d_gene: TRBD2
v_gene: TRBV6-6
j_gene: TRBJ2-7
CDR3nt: TGTGCCAGCACTTCCTATAGCGGGGCCTACGAGCAGTACTTC
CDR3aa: CASTSYSGAYEQYF

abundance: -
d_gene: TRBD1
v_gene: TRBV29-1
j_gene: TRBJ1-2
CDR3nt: TGCAGCGTTTCGGACAGGGAGGGCTATGGCTACACCTTC
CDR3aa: CSVSDREGYGYTF

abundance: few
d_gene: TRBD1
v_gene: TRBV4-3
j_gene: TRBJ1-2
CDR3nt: TGCGCCAGCAGCCAATTCCTACAGGGGGTTGGAGTTGACTATGGCTACACCTTC
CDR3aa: CASSQFLQGVGVDYGYTF

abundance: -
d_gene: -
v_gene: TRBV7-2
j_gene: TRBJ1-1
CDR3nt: TGTGCCAGCAGCCGCCCCACTCAGGGCACTGAAGCTTTCTTT
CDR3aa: CASSRPTQGTEAFF

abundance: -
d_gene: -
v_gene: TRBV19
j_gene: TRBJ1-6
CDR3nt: TGTGCCACACAGGAGCTGTTCTCCTATAATTCACCCCTCCACTTT
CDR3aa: CATQELFSYNSPLHF